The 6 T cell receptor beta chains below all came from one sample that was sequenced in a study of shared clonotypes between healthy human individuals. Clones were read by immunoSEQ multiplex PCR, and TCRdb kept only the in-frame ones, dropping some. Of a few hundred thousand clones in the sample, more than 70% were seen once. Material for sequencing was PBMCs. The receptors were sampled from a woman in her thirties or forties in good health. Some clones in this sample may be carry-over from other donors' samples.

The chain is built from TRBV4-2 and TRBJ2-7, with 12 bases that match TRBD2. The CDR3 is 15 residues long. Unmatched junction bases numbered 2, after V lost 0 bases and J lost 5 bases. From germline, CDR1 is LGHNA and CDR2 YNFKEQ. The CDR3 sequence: CASSQETSGSHEQYF. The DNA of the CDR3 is TGTGCCAGCAGCCAAGAGACTAGCGGGAGCCACGAGCAGTACTTC.

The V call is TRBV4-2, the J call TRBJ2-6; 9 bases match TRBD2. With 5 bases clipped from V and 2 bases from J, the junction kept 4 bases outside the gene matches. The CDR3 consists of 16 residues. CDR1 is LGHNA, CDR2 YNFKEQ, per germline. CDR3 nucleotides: TGTGCCAGCAGCTTTAGCGGGAGCGCTGGGGCCAACGTCCTGACTTTC. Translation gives CASSFSGSAGANVLTF.

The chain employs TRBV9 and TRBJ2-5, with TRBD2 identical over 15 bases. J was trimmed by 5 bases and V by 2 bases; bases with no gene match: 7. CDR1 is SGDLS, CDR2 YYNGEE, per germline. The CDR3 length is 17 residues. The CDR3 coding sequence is TGTGCCAGCAGCGTGGGGACTAGCGGGGGGACCGGGGAGACCCAGTACTTC. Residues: CASSVGTSGGTGETQYF.

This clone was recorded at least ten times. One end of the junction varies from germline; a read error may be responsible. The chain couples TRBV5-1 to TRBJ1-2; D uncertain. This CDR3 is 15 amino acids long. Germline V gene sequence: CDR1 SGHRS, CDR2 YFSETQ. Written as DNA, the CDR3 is TGCGCCAGCAGTTTGGACCGAGACACCAACTATGGCTACACCTTC. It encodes CASSLDRDTNYGYTF.

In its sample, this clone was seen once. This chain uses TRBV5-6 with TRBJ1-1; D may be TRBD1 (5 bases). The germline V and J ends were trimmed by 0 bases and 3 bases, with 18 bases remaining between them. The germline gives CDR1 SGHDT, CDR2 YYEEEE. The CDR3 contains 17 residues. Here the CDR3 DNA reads TGTGCCAGCAGCTTGGAAGCCCTGACGGGAGGGGACACTGAAGCTTTCTTT. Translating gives CASSLEALTGGDTEAFF.

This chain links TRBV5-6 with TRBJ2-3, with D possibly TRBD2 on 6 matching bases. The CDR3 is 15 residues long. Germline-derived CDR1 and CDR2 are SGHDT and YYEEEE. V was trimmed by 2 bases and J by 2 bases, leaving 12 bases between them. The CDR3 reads CASSLGGSYTDTQYF. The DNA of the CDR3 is TGTGCCAGCAGCTTAGGAGGGTCCTACACAGATACGCAGTATTTT.